The 9 T cell receptor beta chains reported below all come from one sample, sequenced in a study of cytomegalovirus exposure and HLA in healthy donors. Primers: 60 Vbeta forward and 13 Jbeta reverse. Sequencing was performed with immunoSEQ multiplex PCR; in TCRdb, only in-frame clones are kept and a portion is missing. The table shows approximately 110,000 clones, with more than 9.5% occurring only once. Sequencing used PBMCs. These receptors originate from a middle-aged man in good health and CMV-seropositive.

This clone appeared a few times. The chain is built from TRBV2 and TRBJ2-7; D is unclear. The germline gives CDR1 SNHLY, CDR2 FYNNEI. This CDR3 comprises 12 residues. V was cut by 8 bases and J by 0 bases, with 8 bases left in between. The CDR3 DNA is TGTGCCAGCCGATCAGACTCCTACGAGCAGTACTTC. The encoded protein is CASRSDSYEQYF.

The table lists this clone with a few counts. The chain recombines TRBV28 with TRBJ1-4, with 8 bases lining up with TRBD1. The junction had 6 bases not matched to a gene; V was cut back by 2 bases and J by 1 base. Per germline, CDR1 MDHEN and CDR2 SYDVKM. The CDR3 has 17 amino acids. This chain's CDR3 is CASSLPQGAGTNEKLFF. The CDR3 nucleotides are TGTGCCAGCAGTTTACCCCAGGGGGCAGGAACTAATGAAAAACTGTTTTTT.

In its sample, this clone was seen once. J is TRBJ1-2 and V is TRBV7-2; 7 nucleotides agree with TRBD1. The germline V gene has CDR1 SGHTA and CDR2 FQGNSA. CDR3 size: 13 residues. The J segment lost 2 bases and the V segment lost 7 bases, leaving 4 bases of the junction unmatched. CDR3 nucleotides: TGTGCCAGCACCCGGGACAGCAACTATGGCTACACCTTC. Translation: CASTRDSNYGYTF.

The sample holds a few counts of this clone. CDR3: CASSWDSASTYEQYF. The CDR3 DNA is TGTGCCAGCAGTTGGGACTCGGCAAGTACCTACGAGCAGTACTTC. The V gene is TRBV6-1, the J gene TRBJ2-7; TRBD2 is a possible D gene (6 bases). Germline V CDR1 and CDR2: MNHNS, SASEGT. The CDR3 extends over 15 amino acids. Trimming removed 5 bases at V and 2 bases at J, with 16 bases between.

CDR3 region: CASCSGGSTDTQYF. CDR3 nucleotides: TGTGCCAGTTGTAGCGGGGGGAGCACAGATACGCAGTATTTT. The chain carries TRBV19 and TRBJ2-3; 10 bases line up with TRBD2. Germline-derived CDR1 and CDR2 are LNHDA and SQIVND (reference sequence). The CDR3 covers 14 residues. V dropped 8 bases and J dropped 0; count of bases not matched to a gene: 2. Filled out from reference TRBV19 and TRBJ2-3, the complete variable domain reads DGGITQSPKYLFRKEGQNVTLSCEQNLNHDAMYWYRQDPGQGLRLIYYSQIVNDFQKGDIAEGYSVSREKKESFPLTVTSAQKNPTAFYLCASCSGGSTDTQYFGPGTRLTVL.

The chain recombines TRBV27 with TRBJ2-7, with TRBD1 as a possible D gene (5 bases). V was clipped by 2 bases and J by 3 bases, with 8 bases between them. This CDR3 has 13 amino acids. The germline CDR1 and CDR2 sequences are MNHEY and SMNVEV (reference sequence). In nucleotides, the CDR3 is TGTGCCAGCAGTTTAGGGGCAATCTACGAGCAGTACTTC. This codes for CASSLGAIYEQYF.

In its sample, this clone was seen a few times. The chain is built from TRBV14 and TRBJ2-7, with a weak D call TRBD1 (6 bases). In germline, CDR1 is SGHDN, CDR2 FVKESK. The ends were cut back, 4 bases at V and 3 bases at J, with 10 bases in the middle. This CDR3 has 13 residues. DNA of the CDR3: TGTGCCAGCAGCCCCTGGGGGCACTACGAGCAGTACTTC. It is translated as CASSPWGHYEQYF.

The V gene is TRBV6-5, the J gene TRBJ1-2; TRBD1 aligns across 9 bases. Germline trimming cut 7 bases from V and 10 bases from J; bases unmatched to any gene: 13. CDR3 length equals 14 residues. Germline V gene lookup returns CDR1 MNHEY and CDR2 SVGAGI. In DNA, the CDR3 is TGTGCCAGCACCCACACACAGGGGGCGGCTGACTACACCTTC. As protein: CASTHTQGAADYTF.

This clone has only a few counts. The chain uses TRBV28 and TRBJ2-7; 7 bases are a match to TRBD2. The CDR3 extends over 13 amino acids. Looked up from germline, CDR1 is MDHEN and CDR2 is SYDVKM. J was trimmed by 7 bases and V by 3 bases; bases with no gene match: 6. The CDR3 coding sequence is TGTGCCAGCAGTTTCGGCGGGAGAGAAGAGCAGTACTTC. It is translated as CASSFGGREEQYF.